This TCR beta chain derives from a study of T-cell memory formation after mild COVID-19. Whole-study results and caveats: Researchers found some responding clones in pre-infection memory, a sign that cross-reactive memory joined. Shrinking CD4+ clones were chiefly CM and EM; CD8+ ones were chiefly EMRA. Unconfirmed was the SARS-CoV-2 specificity of second-wave clones that peaked on day 37.

The V end was cut by 3 bases, the J end by 8 bases, with 7 bases between. Germline assignment: CDR1 KGHSH and CDR2 LQKENI. CDR3 length equals 11 residues. This clonotype was seen only a few times. The target antigen is unknown. Researchers used 5'RACE with constant-segment primers to make TCR alpha and TCR beta cDNA libraries that carry sample barcodes and UMIs. TCRdb re-called the 5' RACE reads with MiXCR, one entry per CDR3 protein. The top ten clones hold about 12% of a sample with about 450,000 distinct CDR3 sequences, more than 20% of them seen once. The receptor was derived from an adult woman who had mild COVID-19 (a few samples of this study predate the infection). Cell type and time point are not known. Sequenced input: PBMCs or a T cell subset sorted from them (not recorded which). This chain connects TRBV18 to TRBJ1-1; D is ambiguous. Written as DNA, the CDR3 is TGTGCCAGCTCACCGTCGATAGAAGCTTTCTTT. Residues: CASSPSIEAFF.